This record covers a single T cell receptor beta chain. Its antigen is not known. The method was immunoSEQ multiplex PCR; TCRdb's version includes in-frame clones alone and lacks a portion of them. The sample records over 150,000 clones, around 88% being singletons. With 4 bases clipped from V and 4 bases from J, the junction kept 4 bases outside the gene matches. The CDR3 has 14 amino acids. The germline V gene has CDR1 LGHDT and CDR2 YNNKEL (reference sequence). The data are from a study of T cell responses to AZD1222 COVID-19 vaccine. Study as a whole: The study pooled second doses at about 4 or about 12 weeks.

Study-wide findings and caveats: The donor group comprised mostly white British people and more females; the analysis possibly underestimated clonal diversity. Spike was spanned by vaccine-associated CD4 TCRs, which were dominant at 160-218 and 743-854. Only 6 or 7 individuals given AZD1222 were seropositive at baseline.

Sequenced material: peripheral blood, taken on day 0 of AZD1222 vaccination. This sequence was found in an adult in good health. This chain joins TRBV3-1 (or the pseudogene TRBV3-2) and TRBJ2-5, with 9 bases lining up with TRBD2. CDR3 bases: TGTGCCAGCAGCCGAGTAGCGGGAGTAGAGACCCAGTACTTC. This gives the protein CASSRVAGVETQYF.